The sequence of this TCR beta chain was determined in a study of naive and memory T cell subsets. Whole-study results and caveats: Clonotypes are single alpha or beta chains, not paired receptors.

This clonotype was picked up a small number of times. Its antigen is unidentified. From germline, CDR1 is SGHNT and CDR2 YYREEE (reference sequence). V shed 4 bases, J shed 9 bases, and the junction held 15 bases outside the gene matches. The CDR3 consists of 16 residues. Alpha and beta libraries were amplified separately from the second PCR onward. Four subsets defined by CD45RA and CD27 were sorted after CD3, CD4, CD8 and live/dead staining. An equimolar mix of two oligonucleotides served as the beta constant-region primer for TRBC1 and TRBC2. Four rounds of PCR amplified the ligated cDNA using nested alpha and beta constant-region primers plus SP2. One entry per CDR3 protein results from TCRdb running MiXCR on the UMI-ligation and nested PCR reads. The repertoire holds 130,000 or so distinct CDR3 sequences, with 35% to 40% as singletons.

The TCR comes from a human donor in good health. The sample taken for sequencing was central memory CD4+ T cells from blood. V usage is TRBV5-4 and J usage is TRBJ2-1; 8 nucleotides agree with TRBD2. CDR3 residues: CASSAQNRLARGEQFF. The CDR3 DNA is TGTGCCAGCAGCGCACAAAATAGACTAGCGAGAGGTGAGCAGTTCTTC.